This passage covers 29 T cell receptor beta chains from one sample sequenced in a study of T cell responses to AZD1222 COVID-19 vaccine. Using immunoSEQ multiplex PCR, the repertoire was profiled, and TCRdb retains in-frame clones only, with some absent. The repertoire table contains under 150,000 clones. The sequenced sample was peripheral blood. All receptors come from an adult in good health.

The chain's CDR3 is CASSPRFDVGPSMAYEQYF. The DNA for the CDR3 is TGTGCCAGCTCACCACGGTTTGACGTTGGACCCTCGATGGCCTACGAGCAGTACTTC. The chain combines TRBV18 with TRBJ2-7, with D unclear. Germline loops: CDR1 KGHSH, CDR2 LQKENI. CDR3 length equals 19 residues. Trimming took 1 base from V and 2 from J, leaving 24 bases between them.

The V call is TRBV11-2, the J call TRBJ1-6; D unresolved. The CDR3 runs to 15 residues. Germline V gene lookup returns CDR1 SGHAT and CDR2 FQNNGV. The V gene lost 5 bases and the J gene lost 4 bases, with 12 bases spanning the gap. The CDR3 loop reads CASSQDTTYNSPLHF. Written as DNA, the CDR3 is TGTGCCAGCAGCCAAGACACTACTTATAATTCACCCCTCCACTTT.

The chain couples TRBV5-1 to TRBJ2-3, with 8 nucleotides matching TRBD2. The germline V gene has CDR1 SGHRS and CDR2 YFSETQ. V lost 4 bases to trimming and J lost 0 bases; unmatched junction nucleotides: 7. CDR3 length equals 16 residues. CDR3 loop: CASSARGGPSTDTQYF. The CDR3, as DNA: TGCGCCAGCAGCGCCCGCGGGGGGCCCAGCACAGATACGCAGTATTTT.

V gene TRBV30 combines with J gene TRBJ1-2; D ambiguous. Per the germline V gene, CDR1 is GTSNPN and CDR2 is SVGIG (reference sequence). The CDR3 consists of 13 residues. Deletions cut 0 bases from V and 7 bases from J, with 12 bases between. The CDR3 bases are TGTGCCTGGAGTGTGGCAGTATCAGGTGGCTACACCTTC. Its translation: CAWSVAVSGGYTF.

This sequence joins TRBV23-1 and TRBJ1-2, with 7 bases aligning to TRBD1. TRBV23-1 is classed as an ORF, of uncertain function. This CDR3 region has 19 residues. V lost 6 bases and J lost 4; bases outside the gene matches: 23. CDR3: CASRGTRQGQTTGPYGYTF. CDR3 coding DNA: TGCGCCAGCAGAGGCACTAGACAGGGCCAAACGACAGGTCCCTATGGCTACACCTTC.

The chain carries TRBV6-5 and TRBJ1-6; no firm D call. The CDR3 has 15 residues. Deletions cut 3 bases from V and 9 bases from J, with 15 bases between. Germline lookup yields CDR1 MNHEY and CDR2 SVGAGI. The CDR3 sequence: CASSYEGDAVSPLHF. CDR3 coding DNA: TGTGCCAGCAGTTATGAGGGAGATGCGGTTTCACCCCTCCACTTT.

The J gene is TRBJ1-1, the V gene TRBV27; weak D call: TRBD1 (5 bases). The CDR3 is made up of 16 amino acids. V was pared by 6 bases and J by 5 bases, with 22 bases between. Germline CDR1 and CDR2: MNHEY and SMNVEV (reference sequence). CDR3 residues: CASRKGATGVKTEAFF. DNA for the CDR3: TGTGCCAGCAGAAAAGGGGCAACAGGAGTAAAAACTGAAGCTTTCTTT.

This rearrangement joins TRBV4-2 to TRBJ2-2; possibly TRBD1 or TRBD2 for D (5 bases each). The CDR3 is made up of 15 amino acids. Germline CDR1 and CDR2: LGHNA and YNFKEQ. V was clipped by 0 bases and J by 3 bases, with 8 bases between them. Here the CDR3 reads CASSQDGADTGELFF. The CDR3 DNA follows: TGTGCCAGCAGCCAAGACGGGGCTGACACCGGGGAGCTGTTTTTT.

This chain joins TRBV2 and TRBJ2-7, with D perhaps matching TRBD1 (8 bases). Germline-derived CDR1 and CDR2 are SNHLY and FYNNEI. V lost 6 bases and J lost 5, with 23 bases in between. This CDR3 comprises 16 residues. The CDR3 is CASSPGGGGATDEQYF. The CDR3 coding sequence is TGTGCCAGCAGCCCAGGGGGCGGGGGCGCAACCGACGAGCAGTACTTC.

This sequence joins TRBV7-2 and TRBJ1-5; no clear D. Trimming cost V 1 base and J 3 bases, with 13 bases left between them. The length of the CDR3 is 16 residues. Germline CDR1 SGHTA, CDR2 FQGNSA. The CDR3 spells CASSLGHKIPNQPQHF. In DNA, the CDR3 is TGTGCCAGCAGCTTAGGCCACAAGATACCCAATCAGCCCCAGCATTTT.

The chain joins TRBV28 to TRBJ1-4, with D unclear. The V gene lost 6 bases and the J gene lost 0 bases, with 14 bases spanning the gap. The CDR3 length is 16 residues. Germline V gene lookup returns CDR1 MDHEN and CDR2 SYDVKM. DNA of the CDR3: TGTGCCAGCAGCGATGCCCGGGTTTCAACTAATGAAAAACTGTTTTTT. This gives the protein CASSDARVSTNEKLFF.

The rearrangement joins TRBV5-4 to TRBJ1-1; TRBD1 is a possible D gene (5 bases). Trimming left V 4 bases short and J 0 bases short, with 13 bases between. The length of the CDR3 is 15 residues. The germline gives CDR1 SGHNT, CDR2 YYREEE (reference sequence). CDR3 residues: CASSPGPGLNTEAFF. As DNA, the CDR3 is TGTGCCAGCAGCCCGGGGCCAGGCTTGAACACTGAAGCTTTCTTT.

The chain joins TRBV5-1 to TRBJ2-7; 8 bases map to TRBD1. With 4 bases clipped from V and 0 bases from J, the junction kept 3 bases outside the gene matches. There are 14 residues in the CDR3. Germline CDR1 SGHRS, CDR2 YFSETQ. In DNA, the CDR3 is TGCGCCAGCAGCGACAGGGGCGTCTCCTACGAGCAGTACTTC. Translating it yields CASSDRGVSYEQYF.

The gene calls are TRBV6-1 and TRBJ1-2; TRBD1 matches at 7 bases. With 0 bases clipped from V and 4 bases from J, the junction kept 8 bases outside the gene matches. This CDR3 has 16 residues. Per germline, CDR1 MNHNS and CDR2 SASEGT. The CDR3 protein is CASSEATGASGYGYTF. CDR3 nucleotide sequence: TGTGCCAGCAGTGAAGCAACAGGGGCCTCGGGCTATGGCTACACCTTC.

V gene TRBV27 combines with J gene TRBJ1-6; 9 positions agree with TRBD1. In germline, CDR1 is MNHEY, CDR2 SMNVEV (reference sequence). CDR3 size: 14 residues. With 3 bases clipped from V and 6 bases from J, the junction kept 0 bases outside the gene matches. CDR3: CASSLDRGNSPLHF. The DNA for the CDR3 is TGTGCCAGCAGTTTGGACAGGGGTAATTCACCCCTCCACTTT.

The chain has TRBV2 and TRBJ1-6; the match to TRBD1 covers 7 bases. Per the germline V gene, CDR1 is SNHLY and CDR2 is FYNNEI. This CDR3 is 16 amino acids long. Trimming removed 7 bases from V and 6 bases from J; junction bases left unmatched: 12. This CDR3 is CASNKDRNRFNSPLHF. The CDR3 nucleotides are TGTGCCAGCAATAAGGACAGGAATAGATTTAATTCACCCCTCCACTTT.

The chain employs TRBV5-1 and TRBJ2-7; 9 positions match TRBD1. Germline trimming cut 0 bases from V and 2 bases from J; bases unmatched to any gene: 6. In germline, CDR1 is SGHRS, CDR2 YFSETQ. This CDR3 region has 16 residues. DNA of the CDR3: TGCGCCAGCAGCTTGGCACCGGGACAGGGAGCCTACGAGCAGTACTTC. This encodes CASSLAPGQGAYEQYF.

The chain has TRBV3-1 (or the pseudogene TRBV3-2) and TRBJ1-1; D not certain. This CDR3 region has 14 residues. Germline loops: CDR1 LGHDT, CDR2 YNNKEL (reference sequence). Between the trimmed V and J ends, which lost 4 bases and 1 base, there was a span of 10 bases. The CDR3 sequence is CASSLLQRNTEAFF. DNA for the CDR3: TGTGCCAGCAGCCTGCTCCAACGGAACACTGAAGCTTTCTTT.

The chain combines TRBV5-6 with TRBJ1-1; 7 positions match TRBD1. Trimming cost V 1 base and J 0 bases; bases outside gene matches: 3. The CDR3 is 15 residues long. Germline-derived CDR1 and CDR2 are SGHDT and YYEEEE. The CDR3 protein is CASSLPGTVNTEAFF. The CDR3 DNA sequence: TGTGCCAGCAGCTTGCCCGGGACAGTGAACACTGAAGCTTTCTTT.

The chain couples TRBV12-3 or TRBV12-4 to TRBJ1-2; perhaps TRBD1 as D (6 bases). Trimming shortened V by 3 bases and J by 4 bases, and 9 bases separated the two germline ends. The length of the CDR3 is 13 residues. CDR3 DNA sequence: TGTGCCAGCAGTTTGGACAGCATCTATGGCTACACCTTC. Its protein product is CASSLDSIYGYTF.

The V gene is TRBV6-2 or TRBV6-3, the J gene TRBJ2-2; D is uncertain. Germline CDR1 is MNHEY and CDR2 is SVGEGT. The V gene lost 0 bases and the J gene lost 3 bases, with 17 bases spanning the gap. The CDR3 totals 18 residues. The CDR3 region has the DNA TGTGCCAGCAGTTACTCACCGAGGAGCACCATCTACACCGGGGAGCTGTTTTTT. It yields the protein CASSYSPRSTIYTGELFF.

V is TRBV18 and J is TRBJ2-7, with 9 bases that match TRBD1. The CDR3 covers 15 residues. Germline CDR1 is KGHSH and CDR2 is LQKENI. V lost 3 bases to trimming and J lost 2 bases; unmatched junction nucleotides: 5. CDR3 coding DNA: TGTGCCAGCTCACCCGGGACAGGGAATACCTACGAGCAGTACTTC. This translates into CASSPGTGNTYEQYF.

The chain carries TRBV30 and TRBJ2-3; weak D call: TRBD2 (6 bases). V was shortened by 3 bases and J by 3 bases, with 16 bases between the two germline ends. Germline-derived CDR1 and CDR2 are GTSNPN and SVGIG (reference sequence). The CDR3 has 15 residues. The CDR3 DNA is TGTGCCTGGAGCAGCCGGGACTTTAGGACAGATACGCAGTATTTT. It yields the protein CAWSSRDFRTDTQYF.

V usage is TRBV6-4 and J usage is TRBJ2-1, with D possibly TRBD1 on 5 matching bases. Germline V CDR1 and CDR2: MRHNA, SNTAGT. The V end was cut by 11 bases, the J end by 3 bases, with 17 bases between. The CDR3 covers 14 residues. The CDR3 loop is CAPPRGNGYNEQFF. Written as DNA, the CDR3 is TGTGCCCCCCCTAGGGGCAACGGCTACAATGAGCAGTTCTTC.

CDR3 region: CASSAIWDSPLHF. In DNA form, the CDR3 reads TGTGCCAGCAGCGCTATATGGGATTCACCCCTCCACTTT. This chain joins TRBV5-6 and TRBJ1-6; D is uncertain. The CDR3 loop spans 13 amino acids. Trimming stripped 4 bases from V and 8 bases from J, with 10 bases between. Per the germline V gene, CDR1 is SGHDT and CDR2 is YYEEEE.

This chain joins TRBV6-2 or TRBV6-3 and TRBJ2-7; D perhaps matches TRBD1 (8 bases). The germline V and J ends were trimmed by 5 bases and 4 bases, with 18 bases remaining between them. From germline, CDR1 is MNHEY and CDR2 SVGEGT. This CDR3 has 15 amino acids. CDR3 sequence: CASSDYRGGKYEQYF. Written as DNA, the CDR3 is TGTGCCAGCAGTGACTACAGGGGGGGGAAATACGAGCAGTACTTC.

The chain combines TRBV5-8 with TRBJ1-1; no reliable D call. The CDR3 has 13 amino acids. Trimming took off 0 bases at V and 1 base at J, with 4 bases between the two ends. Germline values: CDR1 SGHTS, CDR2 YDEGEE. For the CDR3, the DNA is TGTGCCAGCAGCTTGGGTACGAACACTGAAGCTTTCTTT. This encodes CASSLGTNTEAFF.

The rearrangement uses TRBV19 and TRBJ1-4; D is unresolved. The CDR3 is 15 residues long. The V end lost 3 bases, the J end lost 0 bases, and 8 bases lay between the germline ends. CDR1 LNHDA and CDR2 SQIVND come from the germline V gene (reference sequence). The chain's CDR3 is CASSILGATNEKLFF. The CDR3 DNA follows: TGTGCCAGTAGTATCCTGGGTGCAACTAATGAAAAACTGTTTTTT.

This chain uses TRBV3-1 (or the pseudogene TRBV3-2) with TRBJ2-3, with 7 bases matching TRBD2. CDR3 length: 17 amino acids. J gave up 2 bases and V 0 bases, and 8 bases lay outside the gene matches. The V gene's germline CDR1 is LGHDT and CDR2 YNNKEL (reference sequence). CDR3 amino acids: CASSQDPPGGLTDTQYF. CDR3 in DNA: TGTGCCAGCAGCCAAGACCCTCCGGGGGGACTCACAGATACGCAGTATTTT.